The sequence of this T cell receptor beta chain was determined in a study of shared clonotypes between healthy human individuals (dated by TCRdb to the early 2020s). In terms of the full investigation: A couple of women and three men aged 18 to 49 years were included in the cohort. Per donor, three plates each were used for CD4 naive and CD4 memory, two for CD8 naive, and one for CD8 memory. Blood TCR repertoires of a handful of healthy adults were deeply sequenced to estimate repertoire size and the extent of clonotype sharing between individuals. To increase sequencing depth and limit assay-specific biases, different laboratories used diverse techniques to prepare libraries and sequence TCR repertoires. Each donor's leukapheresis produced roughly between roughly 0.85 and 9.5 billion PBMCs.

The paper's findings and limits, for the study overall: Pairwise subsampling led to the expectation that sequencing depth would affect the degree of clonotype sharing among donors. Rarefaction of sorted-subset datasets indicated incomplete sequencing despite the large sequencing depth. Only blood was sampled, and tissue TCR repertoires likely differ from those in blood. When several donors were compared, the shared fraction of clonotypes was around 5% for naive CD4, about 4% for naive CD8, about 2.5% for memory CD4, and roughly 0.43% for memory CD8. Estimated clonotype richness was generally larger for naive than for memory subsets. Compared with non-shared clonotypes, the clonotypes found in all four sorted-subset donors had higher generation probabilities. Because the study included a small number of donors, the genetic and exposure-history diversity represented was limited.

A note on this clone: The antigen it binds to is not known. There are no base qualities to consult, and no much larger clone falls within one base.

Healthy HIV-negative adults with no recently reported acute infections or vaccinations were included as donors. All donors were Caucasian adults living in Nashville, Tennessee, USA. CD4+ T cells were enriched by magnetic negative selection; naive cells were then positively selected on CD45RA, and the negative fraction formed the memory subset. Blood was collected by leukapheresis, and PBMCs were isolated by Ficoll-Histopaque density gradient centrifugation and then cryopreserved in liquid nitrogen vapor phase. Analytical flow cytometry was used to check the purity and quantity of each magnetically sorted T cell population. From each sorted fraction, genomic DNA was isolated and quantified by UV absorbance on a Nanodrop 2000c. Using the deep immunoSEQ assay, TCR CDR3 regions were amplified from genomic DNA by multiplex PCR. Genomic DNA extracted from each cell subset was distributed evenly over all wells of several immunoSEQ 96-well plates, and each plate served as one replicate. For sorted subsets, each replicate PCR was loaded with 200 ng genomic DNA, equivalent to roughly 30,000 T cell genomes. The purified libraries were quantified using a Qubit 3.0 fluorometer, sized with a Bioanalyzer 2100, and then quantified again using the KAPA Library Quantification kit. Each immunoSEQ 96-well plate was sequenced on its own single-read 150-cycle Illumina NextSeq 550 flow cell. As for the original processing: Because only junctional sequences without quality scores were contained in the immunoSEQ output, filtering matching that applied to full-length reads could not be performed. To assign V/J genes and CDR3, sequences were annotated using PyIR, a Python wrapper for IgBLAST v1.9, with IMGT germline references. Any read was removed if the V/J assignment was weak (E-value above 1e-6), the CDR3 was missing, or the read contained stop codons, out-of-frame junctions, or ambiguous translated residues. V3J clonotypes were defined as sequences sharing the same inferred V gene, J gene, and CDR3 amino acid sequence. Percentage overlap between repertoires was computed as shared unique clonotypes divided by the size of the smaller repertoire. Richness of each repertoire was evaluated using RTK rarefaction, the Chao1 estimator, and Recon v2.1 estimates of unobserved clonotypes. Generation probabilities for all TCRbeta clonotypes obtained by the gDNA method from several donors were computed using OLGA. TCRdb holds this immuneACCESS table with in-frame rearrangements only. Some clones are missing; in checked studies, unresolved V genes explain under half, and the rest has no known cause. V and J calls plus clone size are reproduced from that table; the DNA served to infer D and trimming. The sample table lists about 600,000 clones, roughly 97% of them with a count of one. In total, the top ten clones hold roughly 0.055% of the sample.

Reading the germline V gene gives CDR1 SGHVS and CDR2 FNYEAQ. Counted from cysteine to phenylalanine, this CDR3 has 16 amino acids. Of the read, only the CDR3 DNA is kept; its 48 bases are in frame from base 1. At the junction V is shortened by 6 bases and J by 1 base; bases outside the gene matches: 4. Input material: naive CD4+ T cells sorted from blood. The cell subset or site label of this sample denotes: CD45RA+ positively selected. The sequence joins TRBV7-6 to TRBJ2-3, with TRBD2 identical over 13 junction bases. The origin of this receptor is a woman in her twenties or thirties in good health. The CDR3 protein is CASRLGTSGGTDTQYF. The DNA is TGTGCCAGCAGACTGGGGACTAGCGGGGGCACAGATACGCAGTATTTT. Joined to the reference TRBV7-6 and TRBJ2-3 proteins, this CDR3 gives the full variable domain: GAGVSQSPRYKVTKRGQDVALRCDPISGHVSLYWYRQALGQGPEFLTYFNYEAQQDKSGLPNDRFSAERPEGSISTLTIQRTEQRDSAMYRCASRLGTSGGTDTQYFGPGTRLTVL.